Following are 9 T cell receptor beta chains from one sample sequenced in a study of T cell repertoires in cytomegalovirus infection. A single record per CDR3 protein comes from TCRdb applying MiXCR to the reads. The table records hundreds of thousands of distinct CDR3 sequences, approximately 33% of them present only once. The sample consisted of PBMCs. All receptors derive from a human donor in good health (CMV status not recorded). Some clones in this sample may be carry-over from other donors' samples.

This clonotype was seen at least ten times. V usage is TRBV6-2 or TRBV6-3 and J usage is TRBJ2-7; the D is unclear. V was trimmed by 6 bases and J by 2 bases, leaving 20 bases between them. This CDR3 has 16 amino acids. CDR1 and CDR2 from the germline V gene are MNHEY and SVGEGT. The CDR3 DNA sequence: TGTGCCAGCAGCGGCGACCTGGGATTGAACCCCTACGAGCAGTACTTC. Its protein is CASSGDLGLNPYEQYF.

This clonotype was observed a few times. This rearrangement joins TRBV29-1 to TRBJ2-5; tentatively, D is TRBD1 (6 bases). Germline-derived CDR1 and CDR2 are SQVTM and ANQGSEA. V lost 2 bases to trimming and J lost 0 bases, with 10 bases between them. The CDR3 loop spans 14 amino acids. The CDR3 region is CSVERDTNQETQYF. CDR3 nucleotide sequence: TGCAGCGTTGAAAGGGACACCAACCAAGAGACCCAGTACTTC. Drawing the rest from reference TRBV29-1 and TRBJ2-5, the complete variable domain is SAVISQKPSRDICQRGTSLTIQCQVDSQVTMMFWYRQQPGQSLTLIATANQGSEATYESGFVIDKFPISRPNLTFSTLTVSNMSPEDSSIYLCSVERDTNQETQYFGPGTRLLVL.

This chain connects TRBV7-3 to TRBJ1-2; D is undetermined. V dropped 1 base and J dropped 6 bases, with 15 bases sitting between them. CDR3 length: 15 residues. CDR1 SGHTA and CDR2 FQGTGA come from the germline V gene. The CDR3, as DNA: TGTGCCAGCAGCTTAAGGCCCGGTGTTGCAGATGGCTACACCTTC. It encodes CASSLRPGVADGYTF.

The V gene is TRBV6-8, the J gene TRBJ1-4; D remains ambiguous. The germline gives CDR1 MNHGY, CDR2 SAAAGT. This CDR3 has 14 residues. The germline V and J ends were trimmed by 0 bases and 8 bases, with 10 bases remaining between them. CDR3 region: CASSYSRKNEKLFF. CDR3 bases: TGTGCCAGCAGTTACTCCCGTAAGAACGAAAAACTGTTTTTT.

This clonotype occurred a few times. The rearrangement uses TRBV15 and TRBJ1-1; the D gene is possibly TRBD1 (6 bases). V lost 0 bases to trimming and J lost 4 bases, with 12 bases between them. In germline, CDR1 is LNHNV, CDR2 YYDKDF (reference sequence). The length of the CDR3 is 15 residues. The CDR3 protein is CATSRDWGAPTEAFF. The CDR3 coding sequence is TGTGCCACCAGCAGAGATTGGGGGGCGCCCACTGAAGCTTTCTTT.

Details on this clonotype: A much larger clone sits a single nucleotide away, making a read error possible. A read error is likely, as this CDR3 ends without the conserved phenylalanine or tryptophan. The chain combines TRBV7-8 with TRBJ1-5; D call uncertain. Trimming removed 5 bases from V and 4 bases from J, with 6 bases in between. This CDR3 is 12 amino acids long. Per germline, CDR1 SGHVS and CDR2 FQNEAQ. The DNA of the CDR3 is TGTGCCAGCAGCCTACAAAATCAGCCCCAGCATTGT. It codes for CASSLQNQPQHC.

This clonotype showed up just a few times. The CDR3 coding sequence is TGTGCCTCCCAAAGGGAGATCTCTGGAAACACCATATATTTT. Its protein product is CASQREISGNTIYF. This chain links TRBV11-2 with TRBJ1-3, with D unclear. The length of the CDR3 is 14 residues. Trimming pared 11 bases from V and 0 bases from J, leaving 14 bases between. Germline CDR1 SGHAT, CDR2 FQNNGV.

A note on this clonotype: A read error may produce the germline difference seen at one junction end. The chain's CDR3 is CASSQDLTVSTAELFF. The CDR3, as DNA: TGCGCCAGCAGCCAAGATTTGACAGTCTCCACCGCGGAGCTGTTTTTT. The chain employs TRBV4-1 and TRBJ2-2, with D perhaps matching TRBD1 (5 bases). The CDR3 is made up of 16 amino acids. Germline V CDR1 and CDR2: MGHRA, YSYEKL.

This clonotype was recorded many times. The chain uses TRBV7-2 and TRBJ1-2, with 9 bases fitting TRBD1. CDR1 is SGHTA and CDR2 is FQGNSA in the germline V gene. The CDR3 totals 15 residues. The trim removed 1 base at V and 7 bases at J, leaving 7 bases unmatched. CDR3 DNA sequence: TGTGCCAGCAGCTTAGACGAAACAGGGGGCGTTGGCTACACCTTC. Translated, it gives CASSLDETGGVGYTF.